This TCR beta chain is drawn from a study of shared clonotypes between healthy human individuals. The assay was immunoSEQ multiplex PCR, and TCRdb's table has in-frame clones only and misses some. Seen here are approximately 2.3 million clones, approximately 93% observed once, and the top ten hold 0.39%. Trimming took 6 bases from V and 0 from J, leaving 14 bases between them. The germline V gene encodes CDR1 MGHRA and CDR2 YSYEKL. CDR3 length equals 15 residues. The rearrangement joins TRBV4-1 to TRBJ2-5; the D is unclear. What was sequenced was naive CD4+ T cells from PBMCs. Subset in this sample: CD45RA+ positively selected. The receptor's source is a man aged 18 to 29 in good health. Some clones in this sample may be carry-over from other donors' samples. The CDR3: CASRQWGMNQETQYF. CDR3 in DNA: TGCGCCAGCAGACAATGGGGAATGAACCAAGAGACCCAGTACTTC.